Considering frequency, the clone carrying this TCR beta chain is medium-sized. The read finishes 3 residues shy of the CDR3 end, and the germline J gene is used to complete it. The data were obtained in a study of T cells in women clearing cervical HPV infection. Study overall: Blood came at first lesion visit for cases, post-clearance for controls. Cases' blood sampling followed lesion detection by median about 150 days (90 to 200).

Sequenced by immunoSEQ multiplex PCR; TCRdb stores in-frame clones only, minus some. The repertoire table contains some 20,000 clones. V lost 5 bases and J 0 bases, leaving 14 bases between the germline ends. Germline V gene data show CDR1 as SNHLY and CDR2 as FYNNEI. The CDR3 is 15 residues long. J is TRBJ2-7 and V is TRBV2; a weak D match, TRBD1 (6 bases). The sample consisted of blood buffy coat. This TCR derives from a woman between 18 and 75 years old with a cervical HPV16 infection that either progressed to CIN3+ or cleared (not recorded which). CDR3 DNA (partial): TGTGCCAGCAGTAGGGACATCCTGAGCTCCTACGAG. Translated: CASSRDILSSYE. Given in full, the CDR3 is CASSRDILSSYEQYF.